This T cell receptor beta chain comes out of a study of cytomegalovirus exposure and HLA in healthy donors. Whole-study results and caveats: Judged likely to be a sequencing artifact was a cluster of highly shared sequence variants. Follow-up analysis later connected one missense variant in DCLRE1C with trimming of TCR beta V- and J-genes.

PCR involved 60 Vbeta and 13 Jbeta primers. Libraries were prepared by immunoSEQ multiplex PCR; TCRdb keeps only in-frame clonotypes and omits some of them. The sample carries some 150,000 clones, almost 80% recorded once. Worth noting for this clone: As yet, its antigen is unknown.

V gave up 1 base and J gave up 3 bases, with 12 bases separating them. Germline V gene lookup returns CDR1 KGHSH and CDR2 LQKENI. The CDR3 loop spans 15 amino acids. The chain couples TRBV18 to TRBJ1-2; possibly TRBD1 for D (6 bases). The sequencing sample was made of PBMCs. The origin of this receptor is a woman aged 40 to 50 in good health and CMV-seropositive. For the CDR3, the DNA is TGTGCCAGCTCACCACTCGGGGGGCGCGACTATGGCTACACCTTC. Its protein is CASSPLGGRDYGYTF.